A single T cell receptor (beta chain) is shown here with its context. This specimen comes from a study of blood T cell repertoires in COVID-19. On the study more broadly: Donors in the United States, Italy and Spain gave samples during acute or convalescent COVID-19. T cells, B-cell-depleted T cells, or PBMCs supplied cDNA or gDNA.

The CDR3 has 17 amino acids. V was shortened by 0 bases and J by 0 bases, with 12 bases between the two germline ends. CDR1 and CDR2 (germline): SGHNT, YENEEA. Original processing notes: Reference gene primer amplification gave nucleated cell count estimates. Profiled with immunoSEQ multiplex PCR; TCRdb holds only in-frame clones, not every one. The V and J calls and the clone size are those of that table, but D and trimming were determined from the DNA. The sample has a few hundred thousand clones, 84% seen once. V usage is TRBV11-3 and J usage is TRBJ1-3, with D tentatively TRBD1 (5 bases). Sequencing was carried out using peripheral blood. This TCR was recovered from a woman aged 35 to 49 who had recovered from COVID-19. CDR3 sequence reads: CASSLEGDSLSGNTIYF. As DNA, the CDR3 is TGTGCCAGCAGCTTAGAAGGCGACAGTCTCTCTGGAAACACCATATATTTT.